The 26 T cell receptor beta chains listed next were all sequenced from one sample in a study of Graves' ophthalmopathy and Graves' hyperthyroidism. Amplification of TCR beta CDR3 regions used RNA transcripts. RT-PCR with HTBI primers came first, then second-round multiplex PCR. MiXCR, run by TCRdb on the multiplex PCR reads, gives a single entry per CDR3 protein. The table has approximately 210,000 distinct CDR3 sequences, under 25% seen once; the top ten hold 43%. The source material was peripheral blood. All receptors derive from a woman between 45 and 60 years old with Graves' ophthalmopathy.

This clonotype occurred many times. This chain joins TRBV5-4 and TRBJ1-2, with D perhaps TRBD1 (5 bases). Germline loops: CDR1 SGHNT, CDR2 YYREEE (reference sequence). V lost 0 bases to trimming and J lost 5 bases, with 11 bases between them. The CDR3 runs 14 residues. In nucleotides, the CDR3 is TGTGCCAGCAGCTTGGGAGGGGTCGAGTATGGCTACACCTTC. Encoded protein: CASSLGGVEYGYTF.

The sample holds many counts of this clonotype. This chain links TRBV19 with TRBJ2-5, with D perhaps matching TRBD1 or TRBD2 (6 bases each). Trimming removed 0 bases from V and 5 bases from J, with 16 bases in between. The germline V gene has CDR1 LNHDA and CDR2 SQIVND (reference sequence). CDR3 length: 16 amino acids. CDR3 loop: CASSIEGAAGWETQYF. DNA for the CDR3: TGTGCCAGTAGTATAGAGGGGGCTGCGGGATGGGAGACCCAGTACTTC.

This clonotype has a handful of counts. The chain uses TRBV5-1 and TRBJ1-1; TRBD1 might be the D (6 bases). The germline V gene has CDR1 SGHRS and CDR2 YFSETQ. The V gene lost 1 base and the J gene lost 3 bases, with 13 bases spanning the gap. The CDR3 runs to 15 residues. The CDR3 is CASSLSSRTDTEAFF. The CDR3 DNA is TGCGCCAGCAGCTTGTCGAGCCGGACAGACACTGAAGCTTTCTTT.

This clonotype was seen ten or more times. The genes are TRBV20-1 and TRBJ2-7, with TRBD1 matching 7 bases. Germline CDR1 reads DFQATT; CDR2 reads SNEGSKA (reference sequence). The J segment lost 7 bases and the V segment lost 6 bases, leaving 9 bases of the junction unmatched. The CDR3 runs to 12 residues. The CDR3 sequence is CSATDRAREQYF. The CDR3 DNA reads as TGCAGTGCCACCGACAGGGCACGGGAGCAGTACTTC.

This clonotype was seen ten or more times. The chain combines TRBV6-2 or TRBV6-3 with TRBJ2-7, with TRBD1 matching over 7 bases. CDR3 size: 15 residues. J gave up 0 bases and V 5 bases, and 7 bases lay outside the gene matches. Germline V lookup: CDR1 MNHEY, CDR2 SVGEGT. CDR3 amino acids: CASSHRGFDSYEQYF. CDR3 DNA sequence: TGTGCCAGCAGTCACAGGGGATTCGACTCCTACGAGCAGTACTTC.

In its sample, this clonotype was seen a few times. This chain connects TRBV14 to TRBJ2-2, with D tentatively TRBD1 (6 bases). The CDR3 consists of 17 residues. V dropped 3 bases and J dropped 4 bases, with 18 bases sitting between them. Germline V gene sequence: CDR1 SGHDN, CDR2 FVKESK. CDR3 region: CASSHSPTGPSTGELFF. In DNA form, the CDR3 reads TGTGCCAGCAGCCACTCACCTACAGGGCCGAGCACCGGGGAGCTGTTTTTT.

This clonotype was seen at least ten times. The chain recombines TRBV5-6 with TRBJ1-5; D ambiguous. Germline CDR1 and CDR2: SGHDT and YYEEEE. This CDR3 is built from 15 residues. V was shortened by 4 bases and J by 3 bases, with 14 bases between the two germline ends. CDR3 sequence (DNA): TGTGCCAGCAGCACGGTGGGGTGGCCCAATCAGCCCCAGCATTTT. Translation gives CASSTVGWPNQPQHF.

This clonotype was counted ten times or more. The chain combines TRBV20-1 with TRBJ2-7; D is perhaps TRBD1 or TRBD2 (5 bases each). The CDR3 is made up of 12 amino acids. Trimming cost V 5 bases and J 2 bases, with 10 bases left between them. From germline, CDR1 is DFQATT and CDR2 SNEGSKA (reference sequence). CDR3 amino acids: CSAGAGTYEQYF. CDR3 nucleotide sequence: TGCAGTGCTGGGGCCGGGACCTACGAGCAGTACTTC.

This clonotype has a count of ten or more. The gene calls are TRBV27 and TRBJ2-5, with D unresolved. V was pared by 6 bases and J by 5 bases, with 10 bases between. This CDR3 comprises 12 residues. CDR1 and CDR2 from the germline V gene are MNHEY and SMNVEV (reference sequence). CDR3 residues: CASSYPGETQYF. The CDR3 nucleotides are TGTGCCAGCAGCTATCCTGGGGAGACCCAGTACTTC.

This clonotype was found many times. The genes are TRBV19 and TRBJ2-7; D tentatively reads TRBD1 or TRBD2 (5 bases each). Looked up from germline, CDR1 is LNHDA and CDR2 is SQIVND (reference sequence). Trimming left V 9 bases short and J 0 bases short, with 12 bases between. The CDR3 contains 13 residues. CDR3 nucleotides: TGTGCCAGCAGGGACCAGGGCTCCTACGAGCAGTACTTC. Translation gives CASRDQGSYEQYF.

This clonotype was picked up a small number of times. A much larger clone lies one base from this, so it may be a read error. This rearrangement joins TRBV27 to TRBJ1-1, with no clear D. The V end lost 5 bases, the J end lost 6 bases, and 19 bases lay between the germline ends. This CDR3 is 15 amino acids long. Germline values: CDR1 MNHEY, CDR2 SMNVEV (reference sequence). The CDR3 here is CASSPAHRVASEAFF. The CDR3 coding sequence is TGTGCCAGCAGTCCCGCCCACCGGGTTGCGTCTGAAGCTTTCTTT.

Many counts were recorded for this clonotype. J is TRBJ2-5 and V is TRBV5-1, with D possibly TRBD1 on 6 matching bases. Germline assignment: CDR1 SGHRS and CDR2 YFSETQ. V was cut by 2 bases and J by 3 bases, with 17 bases left in between. This CDR3 is built from 16 residues. The CDR3 sequence is CASSFLPGDGEETQYF. Written as DNA, the CDR3 is TGCGCCAGCAGCTTCCTACCAGGGGACGGAGAAGAGACCCAGTACTTC.

At least ten counts were recorded for this clonotype. This sequence joins TRBV24-1 and TRBJ1-1; D is unclear. There are 14 residues in the CDR3. Germline V lookup: CDR1 KGHDR, CDR2 SFDVKD. V was shortened by 4 bases and J by 10 bases, with 18 bases between the two germline ends. The CDR3 region has the DNA TGTGCCACCAGTGACTCAACTTCACCCGATAGAGCTTTCTTT. It is translated as CATSDSTSPDRAFF.

This clonotype has a count of ten or more. The rearrangement links TRBV11-2 to TRBJ2-7, with D perhaps TRBD1 (7 bases). V was shortened by 4 bases and J by 0 bases, with 13 bases between the two germline ends. The CDR3 consists of 15 residues. Per the germline V gene, CDR1 is SGHAT and CDR2 is FQNNGV. The DNA for the CDR3 is TGTGCCAGCAGCTCATACAGGGGACTCTCCTACGAGCAGTACTTC. Residues: CASSSYRGLSYEQYF.

The chain employs TRBV7-9 and TRBJ2-7; 8 nucleotides line up with TRBD2. Germline CDR1 reads SEHNR; CDR2 reads FQNEAQ (reference sequence). J was trimmed by 2 bases and V by 5 bases; bases with no gene match: 5. This CDR3 has 14 residues. Here the CDR3 DNA reads TGTGCCAGCAGCCCTAGCGGGCTCGCCTACGAGCAGTACTTC. Translated, it gives CASSPSGLAYEQYF.

This clonotype was recorded many times. The chain joins TRBV27 to TRBJ1-2, with unresolved D. CDR3 size: 13 residues. From germline, CDR1 is MNHEY and CDR2 SMNVEV (reference sequence). Trimming stripped 0 bases from V and 6 bases from J, with 8 bases between. Written as DNA, the CDR3 is TGTGCCAGCAGTTTATCTTTGGAGAATGGCTACACCTTC. It encodes CASSLSLENGYTF.

This clonotype was counted at least ten times. The V call is TRBV6-1, the J call TRBJ1-1; D is unresolved. Germline-derived CDR1 and CDR2 are MNHNS and SASEGT. Trimming took 5 bases from V and 0 from J, leaving 10 bases between them. The CDR3 contains 14 residues. The CDR3 is CASSPQRLNTEAFF. The CDR3 coding sequence is TGTGCCAGCAGTCCACAGCGTTTGAACACTGAAGCTTTCTTT.

This clonotype was found many times. This sequence joins TRBV28 and TRBJ2-7, with 11 bases aligning to TRBD2. This CDR3 spans 14 amino acids. V lost 7 bases to trimming and J lost 3 bases; unmatched junction nucleotides: 5. From germline, CDR1 is MDHEN and CDR2 SYDVKM. DNA of the CDR3: TGTGCCAGCACGGAGACTAGCGGGGTCTACGAGCAGTACTTC. It yields the protein CASTETSGVYEQYF. Supplemented by reference TRBV28 and TRBJ2-7, the full variable domain reads DVKVTQSSRYLVKRTGEKVFLECVQDMDHENMFWYRQDPGLGLRLIYFSYDVKMKEKGDIPEGYSVSREKKERFSLILESASTNQTSMYLCASTETSGVYEQYFGPGTRLTVT.

This clonotype appeared a single time. V is TRBV13 and J is TRBJ2-7; 11 bases fit TRBD2. Looked up from germline, CDR1 is PRHDT and CDR2 is FYEKMQ (reference sequence). CDR3 length: 13 amino acids. V lost 6 bases and J lost 7; bases outside the gene matches: 5. CDR3 nucleotide sequence: TGTGCCAGCAGACAGACTAGCGGGACGGAGCAGTACTTC. The encoded protein is CASRQTSGTEQYF.

This rearrangement joins TRBV4-3 to TRBJ1-1; D may be TRBD1 (5 bases). Germline lookup yields CDR1 LGHNA and CDR2 YSLEER. CDR3 length equals 14 residues. V dropped 2 bases and J dropped 7 bases, with 14 bases sitting between them. The CDR3 reads CASSQSGQGLEAFF. Written as DNA, the CDR3 is TGCGCCAGCAGCCAATCGGGGCAGGGTCTTGAAGCTTTCTTT.

Details on this clonotype: A much larger clone sits a single nucleotide away, making a read error possible. The V call is TRBV27, the J call TRBJ1-2, with D possibly matching TRBD1 (5 bases). Germline CDR1 and CDR2: MNHEY and SMNVEV (reference sequence). The CDR3 is 15 amino acids. With 6 bases removed from V and 2 bases from J, the gap between germline ends came to 16 bases. CDR3 loop: CASRDSLAGNYGYTF. In nucleotides, the CDR3 is TGTGCCAGCAGAGACAGCCTTGCAGGGAACTATGGCTACACCTTC.

The CDR3 spells CASSKQGARYEQYF. As DNA, the CDR3 is TGTGCCAGCAGTAAACAGGGGGCGCGGTACGAGCAGTACTTC. V is TRBV6-2 or TRBV6-3 and J is TRBJ2-7, with TRBD1 identical over 9 bases. This CDR3 contains 14 residues. J lost 4 bases, V lost 5 bases, and 6 bases had no gene match. Germline-derived CDR1 and CDR2 are MNHEY and SVGEGT.

The chain joins TRBV20-1 to TRBJ1-6; D remains unclear. This CDR3 is 18 amino acids long. The germline V and J ends were trimmed by 0 bases and 2 bases, with 17 bases remaining between them. The V gene's germline CDR1 is DFQATT and CDR2 SNEGSKA (reference sequence). The CDR3 sequence: CSARDFSRAKAYNSPLHF. The CDR3 DNA is TGCAGTGCTAGAGATTTTTCGAGGGCCAAGGCCTATAATTCACCCCTCCACTTT.

This clonotype was observed many times. This sequence joins TRBV10-3 and TRBJ1-1; D is unclear. Trimming pared 0 bases from V and 2 bases from J, leaving 22 bases between. CDR1 ENHRY and CDR2 SYGVKD come from the germline V gene. The CDR3 loop spans 19 amino acids. This CDR3 reads CAISESNILWGESNTEAFF. In nucleotides, the CDR3 is TGTGCCATCAGTGAGTCGAACATCCTATGGGGAGAAAGTAACACTGAAGCTTTCTTT.

V is TRBV6-5 and J is TRBJ2-7; D might be TRBD1 (5 bases). Germline V gene lookup returns CDR1 MNHEY and CDR2 SVGAGI. This CDR3 region has 13 residues. Trimming took off 2 bases at V and 3 bases at J, with 8 bases between the two ends. CDR3 region: CASSYRQGYEQYF. In nucleotides, the CDR3 is TGTGCCAGCAGTTACCGTCAGGGCTACGAGCAGTACTTC.

This clonotype has at least ten counts. Germline is not matched at one junction end, which may reflect a read error. Here the CDR3 reads CASSSGTGSNQPQHF. CDR3 coding DNA: TGTGCCAGCAGCTCAGGGACAGGGTCCAATCAGCCCCAGCATTTT. The chain has TRBV5-1 and TRBJ1-5, with 9 bases aligning to TRBD1. This CDR3 is 15 amino acids long. Looked up from germline, CDR1 is SGHRS and CDR2 is YFSETQ.